These T cell receptor beta chains were read from a single sample in a study of blood T cell repertoires in COVID-19. Profiled with immunoSEQ multiplex PCR; TCRdb holds only in-frame clones, not every one. The profile shows tens of thousands of clones, approximately 90% of them singletons. The sample was peripheral blood. Receptor source: a woman aged 60-75 years with COVID-19, enrolled during active disease. Both conserved end residues are part of each CDR3. Each record gives: clone size, J gene, V gene, D gene, CDR3 DNA, CDR3 protein. A D gene is named only where the DNA matches it firmly. Rows may omit the clone size; those that give it use once, few, many or a size class.

clone_size: -; j_call: TRBJ1-1; v_call: TRBV3-1/TRBV3-2; d_call: TRBD1; cdr3_nt: TGTGCCAGCAGCCAAAAGGGGGCGAACACTGAAGCTTTCTTT; cdr3_aa: CASSQKGANTEAFF
clone_size: -; j_call: TRBJ1-2; v_call: TRBV6-2/TRBV6-3; d_call: TRBD1; cdr3_nt: TGTGCCAGCAGTGTTAATACTTTAAGGGACAGACCTAACTATGGCTACACCTTC; cdr3_aa: CASSVNTLRDRPNYGYTF
clone_size: -; j_call: TRBJ1-2; v_call: TRBV9; d_call: TRBD1; cdr3_nt: TGTGCCAGCAGCACAACAGGGGGCGGTGGCTACACCTTC; cdr3_aa: CASSTTGGGGYTF
clone_size: -; j_call: TRBJ1-1; v_call: TRBV6-5; d_call: TRBD1; cdr3_nt: TGTGCCAGCAGGGGGACAGCGAACACTGAAGCTTTCTTT; cdr3_aa: CASRGTANTEAFF
clone_size: -; j_call: TRBJ1-6; v_call: TRBV5-1; d_call: TRBD1; cdr3_nt: TGCGCCAGCAGCTCGACAGGGGCAAATTCACCCCTCCACTTT; cdr3_aa: CASSSTGANSPLHF
clone_size: -; j_call: TRBJ2-3; v_call: TRBV3-1/TRBV3-2; d_call: TRBD1; cdr3_nt: TGTGCCAGCAGCCGAGGGACAGGGCTTAGCACAGATACGCAGTATTTT; cdr3_aa: CASSRGTGLSTDTQYF
clone_size: once; j_call: TRBJ1-1; v_call: TRBV24-1; d_call: -; cdr3_nt: TGTGCCACCAGTGAGGGGGGTCGGGTGAACACTGAAGCTTTCTTT; cdr3_aa: CATSEGGRVNTEAFF
clone_size: -; j_call: TRBJ1-4; v_call: TRBV27; d_call: TRBD1; cdr3_nt: TGTGCCAGCAGTAGCCCTGACAGAGGGGGCGATGAAAAACTGTTTTTT; cdr3_aa: CASSSPDRGGDEKLFF
clone_size: -; j_call: TRBJ2-1; v_call: TRBV5-1; d_call: TRBD2; cdr3_nt: TGCGCCAGCAAGCGGCTAGCGGGAACCCCCTCCTACAATGAGCAGTTCTTC; cdr3_aa: CASKRLAGTPSYNEQFF
clone_size: once; j_call: TRBJ2-5; v_call: TRBV5-4; d_call: TRBD1; cdr3_nt: TGTGCCAGCAGCTTGCCGACAGGGAGTAAAGAGACCCAGTACTTC; cdr3_aa: CASSLPTGSKETQYF
clone_size: -; j_call: TRBJ2-7; v_call: TRBV7-2; d_call: -; cdr3_nt: TGTGCCAGCAGCTTAGTTGGCCGTTTATCTTACGAGCAGTACTTC; cdr3_aa: CASSLVGRLSYEQYF
clone_size: -; j_call: TRBJ2-7; v_call: TRBV28; d_call: -; cdr3_nt: TGTGCCAGCAGTTTATTAGGCAGCGTCTACGAGCAGTACTTC; cdr3_aa: CASSLLGSVYEQYF
clone_size: -; j_call: TRBJ2-4; v_call: TRBV27; d_call: -; cdr3_nt: TGTGCCAGCCGAGGGGCAGGGGTGGATGGCGGAGCCAAAAACATTCAGTACTTC; cdr3_aa: CASRGAGVDGGAKNIQYF
clone_size: -; j_call: TRBJ1-1; v_call: TRBV6-6; d_call: -; cdr3_nt: TGTGCCAGCAGTTACCCAGGGTTTCTCAGTGAAGCTTTCTTT; cdr3_aa: CASSYPGFLSEAFF
clone_size: -; j_call: TRBJ2-7; v_call: TRBV7-2; d_call: -; cdr3_nt: TGTGCCAGCAGCCCCCATACAAGAGGCGAGCAGTACTTC; cdr3_aa: CASSPHTRGEQYF
clone_size: -; j_call: TRBJ1-1; v_call: TRBV11-2; d_call: -; cdr3_nt: TGTGCCAGCAGCTTAACGTTAGGGAGGAACACTGAAGCTTTCTTT; cdr3_aa: CASSLTLGRNTEAFF